These 3 T cell receptor beta chains share one sample of origin, sequenced in a study of blood T cells in healthy people across ages. A second 7 to 11 cycle PCR used barcoded and J-beta primers. TCRdb analysed the 5' RACE reads with MiXCR anew, one entry per CDR3 protein. The table lists about 650,000 distinct CDR3 sequences, 32% of them singletons, with approximately 15% in the top ten. Sequenced: blood. The receptor set was obtained from a woman aged 80 or older in good health.

As regards this clonotype: With a much larger clone just one base away, this may be a read error. This sequence joins TRBV6-6 and TRBJ2-1; the D gene could be TRBD1 or TRBD2 (6 bases each). The CDR3 is 15 residues long. Germline-derived CDR1 and CDR2 are MNHNY and SVGAGI (reference sequence). V dropped 2 bases and J dropped 6 bases, with 14 bases sitting between them. The CDR3 nucleotides read TGTGCCAGCAGTTACCCGAGGGGGGCGCCCAATGAGCAGTTCTTC. It encodes CASSYPRGAPNEQFF.

This clonotype was found a few times. This rearrangement joins TRBV5-1 to TRBJ2-2, with 12 bases fitting TRBD1. The J segment lost 5 bases and the V segment lost 7 bases, leaving 6 bases of the junction unmatched. CDR3 length: 15 amino acids. Germline V gene sequence: CDR1 SGHRS, CDR2 YFSETQ. The CDR3 coding sequence is TGCGCCAGCGCCCGGGACAGGGGGCGAACCGGGGAGCTGTTTTTT. Its protein is CASARDRGRTGELFF.

This clonotype was observed at least ten times. The chain employs TRBV30 and TRBJ1-2; D gene ambiguous. The CDR3 extends over 16 amino acids. The ends were cut back, 2 bases at V and 0 bases at J, with 16 bases in the middle. CDR1 and CDR2 (germline): GTSNPN, SVGIG (reference sequence). The CDR3 sequence: CAWSRQTRPTNYGYTF. The CDR3 region has the DNA TGTGCCTGGAGTCGACAAACCCGTCCGACTAACTATGGCTACACCTTC.